Below are 9 T cell receptor beta chains sequenced from a single sample in a study of beta chain features in type 1 diabetes. All of the isolated RNA was reverse transcribed, so expressed TCRB transcripts were sequenced. Sequencing was performed with immunoSEQ multiplex PCR; in TCRdb, only in-frame clones are kept and a portion is missing. The sample has some 900,000 clones, 17% seen once; the top ten hold 0.02% to 0.03%. The sequenced material came from naive CD4+ T cells from blood. The receptors come from a woman between 18 and 29 years old in good health.

This clone was seen a few times. The V and J genes are TRBV10-2 and TRBJ2-7, with D maybe TRBD1 (5 bases). The V and J ends lost 0 bases and 3 bases respectively, with 18 bases between them. Germline V lookup: CDR1 WSHSY, CDR2 SAAADI. The CDR3 extends over 17 amino acids. The CDR3 loop reads CASSESPNGRALYEQYF. Here the CDR3 DNA reads TGCGCCAGCAGTGAGTCCCCCAATGGCAGGGCCCTCTACGAGCAGTACTTC.

The chain combines TRBV7-6 with TRBJ2-5, with 9 bases identical to TRBD1. The CDR3 has 14 amino acids. J was trimmed by 9 bases and V by 8 bases; bases with no gene match: 13. The germline V gene encodes CDR1 SGHVS and CDR2 FNYEAQ. The chain's CDR3 is CASASTGQGKAQYF. The CDR3 nucleotides read TGTGCCAGCGCATCAACCGGACAGGGGAAAGCCCAGTACTTC.

V gene TRBV19 combines with J gene TRBJ2-6, with D uncertain. V gave up 4 bases and J gave up 4 bases, with 8 bases separating them. CDR1 LNHDA and CDR2 SQIVND come from the germline V gene (reference sequence). This CDR3 is 14 amino acids long. The CDR3 sequence is CASSTPVGANVLTF. The CDR3 nucleotides read TGTGCCAGTAGTACCCCGGTCGGGGCCAACGTCCTGACTTTC. The full variable domain, rest sourced from reference TRBV19 and TRBJ2-6, is DGGITQSPKYLFRKEGQNVTLSCEQNLNHDAMYWYRQDPGQGLRLIYYSQIVNDFQKGDIAEGYSVSREKKESFPLTVTSAQKNPTAFYLCASSTPVGANVLTFGAGSRLTVL.

V and J are TRBV18 and TRBJ2-7; a possible D gene is TRBD1 (6 bases). This CDR3 comprises 13 residues. Trimming cost V 5 bases and J 7 bases, with 15 bases left between them. Germline V CDR1 and CDR2: KGHSH, LQKENI. Here the CDR3 DNA reads TGTGCCAGCTCAAACGGCCGGGACATGGAGCAGTACTTC. The encoded protein is CASSNGRDMEQYF.

In this sample, this clone turned up a few times. The same CDR3 is also encoded by other DNA sequences in this sample. The chain has TRBV28 and TRBJ2-5; D is tentatively TRBD1 or TRBD2 (5 bases each). V was cut by 3 bases and J by 4 bases, with 9 bases left in between. The CDR3 is 13 residues long. Germline CDR1 reads MDHEN; CDR2 reads SYDVKM. The CDR3 reads CASSLQGRETQYF. DNA for the CDR3: TGTGCCAGCAGTTTGCAGGGACGAGAGACCCAGTACTTC.

The V gene is TRBV4-1, the J gene TRBJ2-2, with D possibly matching TRBD2 (6 bases). V was shortened by 2 bases and J by 5 bases, with 18 bases between the two germline ends. CDR3 length: 17 amino acids. Germline assignment: CDR1 MGHRA and CDR2 YSYEKL. CDR3: CASSQMYPGRGTGELFF. CDR3 DNA sequence: TGCGCCAGCAGCCAAATGTATCCGGGACGGGGGACCGGGGAGCTGTTTTTT.

Only a few counts were recorded for this clone. This chain links TRBV2 with TRBJ2-3; maybe TRBD2 (5 bases). CDR3 length: 11 residues. Germline values: CDR1 SNHLY, CDR2 FYNNEI. V lost 8 bases and J 7 bases, leaving 10 bases between the germline ends. The CDR3 sequence is CASRRTYTQYF. The CDR3 DNA reads as TGTGCCAGCCGGAGGACGTATACGCAGTATTTT.

V is TRBV11-2 and J is TRBJ2-7; 8 positions agree with TRBD2. The CDR3 has 16 residues. The V gene end was trimmed by 1 base and the J gene end by 2 bases; junction bases not matched to a gene: 7. Germline-derived CDR1 and CDR2 are SGHAT and FQNNGV. The CDR3 bases are TGTGCCAGCAGCTTAGCCCGGGAGGGAAGGACCTACGAGCAGTACTTC. Amino acids: CASSLAREGRTYEQYF.

V gene TRBV2 combines with J gene TRBJ1-3; a weak D match, TRBD1 (5 bases). This CDR3 is built from 16 residues. The V gene lost 7 bases and the J gene lost 3 bases, with 19 bases spanning the gap. The germline V gene encodes CDR1 SNHLY and CDR2 FYNNEI. The DNA of the CDR3 is TGTGCCAGCACAATAAATGGGGCAGGTCTTGGAAACACCATATATTTT. Residues: CASTINGAGLGNTIYF.